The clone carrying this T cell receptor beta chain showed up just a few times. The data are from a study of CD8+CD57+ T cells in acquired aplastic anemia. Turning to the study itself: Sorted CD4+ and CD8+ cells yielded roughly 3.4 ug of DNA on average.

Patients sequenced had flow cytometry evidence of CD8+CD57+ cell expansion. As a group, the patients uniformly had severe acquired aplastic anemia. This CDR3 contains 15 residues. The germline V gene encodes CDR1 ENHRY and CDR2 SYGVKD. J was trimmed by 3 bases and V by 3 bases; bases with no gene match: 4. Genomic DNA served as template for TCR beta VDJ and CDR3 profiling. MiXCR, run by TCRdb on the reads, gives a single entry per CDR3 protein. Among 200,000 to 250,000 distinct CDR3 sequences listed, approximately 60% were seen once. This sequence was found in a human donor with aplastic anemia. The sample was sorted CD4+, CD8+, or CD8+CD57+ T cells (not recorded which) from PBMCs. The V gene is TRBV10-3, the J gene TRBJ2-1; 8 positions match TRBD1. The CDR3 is CAISDLDRVYNEQFF. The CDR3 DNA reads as TGTGCCATCAGTGATTTGGACAGGGTCTACAATGAGCAGTTCTTC.